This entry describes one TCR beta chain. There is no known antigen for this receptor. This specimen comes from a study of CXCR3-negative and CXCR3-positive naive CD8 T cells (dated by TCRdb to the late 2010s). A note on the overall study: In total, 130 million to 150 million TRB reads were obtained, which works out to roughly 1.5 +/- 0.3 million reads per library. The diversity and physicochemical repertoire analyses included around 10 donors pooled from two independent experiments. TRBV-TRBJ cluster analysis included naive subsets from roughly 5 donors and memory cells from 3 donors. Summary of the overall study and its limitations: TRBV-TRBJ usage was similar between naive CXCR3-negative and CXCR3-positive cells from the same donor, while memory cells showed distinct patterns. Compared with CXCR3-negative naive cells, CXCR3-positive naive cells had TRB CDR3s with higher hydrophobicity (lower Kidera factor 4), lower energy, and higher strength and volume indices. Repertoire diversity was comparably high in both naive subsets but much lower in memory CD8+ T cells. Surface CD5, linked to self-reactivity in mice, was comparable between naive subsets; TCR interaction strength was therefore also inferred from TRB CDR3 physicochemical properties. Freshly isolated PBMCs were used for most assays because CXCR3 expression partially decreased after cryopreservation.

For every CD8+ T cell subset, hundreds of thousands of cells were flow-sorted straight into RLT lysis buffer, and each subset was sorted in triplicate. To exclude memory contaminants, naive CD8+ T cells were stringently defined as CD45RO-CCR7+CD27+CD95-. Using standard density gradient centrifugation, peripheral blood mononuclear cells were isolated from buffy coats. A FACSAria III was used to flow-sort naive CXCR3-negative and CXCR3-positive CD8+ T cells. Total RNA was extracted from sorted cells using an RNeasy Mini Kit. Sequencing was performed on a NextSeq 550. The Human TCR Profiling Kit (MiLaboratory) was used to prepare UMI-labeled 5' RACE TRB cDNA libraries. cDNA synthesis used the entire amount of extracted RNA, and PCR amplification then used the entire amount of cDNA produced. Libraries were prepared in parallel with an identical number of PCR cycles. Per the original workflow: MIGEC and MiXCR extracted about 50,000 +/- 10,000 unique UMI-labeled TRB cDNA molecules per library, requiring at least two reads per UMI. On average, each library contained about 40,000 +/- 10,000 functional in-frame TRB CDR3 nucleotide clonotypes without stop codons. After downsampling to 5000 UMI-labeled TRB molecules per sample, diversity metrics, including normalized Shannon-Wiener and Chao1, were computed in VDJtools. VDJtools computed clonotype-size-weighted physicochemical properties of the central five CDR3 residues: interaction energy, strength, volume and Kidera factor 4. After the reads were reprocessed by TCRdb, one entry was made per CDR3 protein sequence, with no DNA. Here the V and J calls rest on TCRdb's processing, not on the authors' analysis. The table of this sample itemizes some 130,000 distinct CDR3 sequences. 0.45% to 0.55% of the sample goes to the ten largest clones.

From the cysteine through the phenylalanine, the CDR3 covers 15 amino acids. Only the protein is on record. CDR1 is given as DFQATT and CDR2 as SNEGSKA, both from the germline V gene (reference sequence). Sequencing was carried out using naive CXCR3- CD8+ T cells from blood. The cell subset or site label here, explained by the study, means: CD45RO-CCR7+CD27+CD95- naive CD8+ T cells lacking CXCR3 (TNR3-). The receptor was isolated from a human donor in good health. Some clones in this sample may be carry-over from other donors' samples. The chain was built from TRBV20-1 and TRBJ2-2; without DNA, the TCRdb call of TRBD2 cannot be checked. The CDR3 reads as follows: CSARSGGADTGELFF.